The text below deals with one T cell receptor (beta chain). The sample belongs to a study of blood T cell repertoires in COVID-19. For the study at large: The United States, Italy and Spain supplied acute and convalescent COVID-19 samples.

Participants came from 20 to 25 US areas, aged roughly 18 to 90 years. The germline V gene encodes CDR1 MNHNS and CDR2 SASEGT. V trimming: 4 bases; J trimming: 1 base; junction bases outside the gene matches: 16. The CDR3 length is 19 residues. Data came from immunoSEQ multiplex PCR; TCRdb stores just in-frame clones and leaves some out. The sample contains about 480,000 clones, approximately 90% of which appear only once. The receptor's source is a woman aged 40 to 50 who had recovered from COVID-19. The chain joins TRBV6-1 to TRBJ1-3; the match to TRBD1 covers 7 bases. Material for sequencing was PBMCs or T cells enriched from blood (not recorded which). Here the CDR3 reads CASSVPPGQRLTSGNTIYF. In nucleotides, the CDR3 is TGTGCCAGCAGTGTACCACCGGGACAGCGACTCACATCTGGAAACACCATATATTTT.